A single sample gave rise to the 28 T cell receptor beta chains below, sequenced in a study of PD-1 blockade in classical Hodgkin lymphoma. The time point: newly diagnosed, previously untreated cHL patient sample. The method was immunoSEQ multiplex PCR; TCRdb's version includes in-frame clones alone and lacks a portion of them. The sample consists of about 7,100 clones, around 79% of them appearing once. The sequencing input was peripheral blood mononuclear cells (PBMCs). These receptors all stem from a human donor with classical Hodgkin lymphoma.

There are a few counts of this clone. The chain is built from TRBV6-4 and TRBJ2-3, with D hard to call. CDR3 length equals 14 residues. V was shortened by 3 bases and J by 2 bases, with 9 bases between the two germline ends. CDR1 and CDR2 from the germline V gene are MRHNA and SNTAGT. The CDR3 reads CASSEGGDTDTQYF. CDR3 in DNA: TGTGCCAGCAGTGAGGGTGGGGACACAGATACGCAGTATTTT.

The chain carries TRBV5-5 and TRBJ2-6; D gene unclear. V shed 3 bases and J shed 0 bases, with 10 bases lying between them. This CDR3 comprises 16 residues. Germline CDR1 and CDR2: SGHKS and YYEKEE (reference sequence). In DNA form, the CDR3 reads TGTGCCAGCAGCTGGGCGCCCGACTCTGGGGCCAACGTCCTGACTTTC. Amino acids: CASSWAPDSGANVLTF.

The chain joins TRBV5-1 to TRBJ1-5; D may be TRBD1 (6 bases). The V gene lost 0 bases and the J gene lost 7 bases, with 8 bases spanning the gap. Germline V gene lookup returns CDR1 SGHRS and CDR2 YFSETQ. This CDR3 contains 13 residues. The CDR3 DNA reads as TGCGCCAGCAGCTTGGATGGGGGCCAGCCCCAGCATTTT. Protein product: CASSLDGGQPQHF.

The V gene is TRBV2, the J gene TRBJ2-7; no clear D gene. Germline CDR1 reads SNHLY; CDR2 reads FYNNEI. V lost 4 bases and J lost 1, with 2 bases in between. The CDR3 has 11 amino acids. The CDR3 DNA follows: TGTGCCAGCAGTGCATCCTACGAGCAGTACTTC. Translated, it gives CASSASYEQYF.

On this clone itself: A read error may account for a junction end that differs from germline. V usage is TRBV29-1 and J usage is TRBJ2-5; D is ambiguous. In germline, CDR1 is SQVTM, CDR2 ANQGSEA. The CDR3 contains 9 residues. The DNA for the CDR3 is TGCAGCGTTGAAGGGCACCCCCACTTC. Its translation is CSVEGHPHF.

The genes are TRBV2 and TRBJ2-2; D is unresolved. The CDR3 is 15 residues long. Germline V gene lookup returns CDR1 SNHLY and CDR2 FYNNEI. Trimming stripped 7 bases from V and 7 bases from J, with 19 bases between. CDR3 sequence (DNA): TGTGCCAGCAAACCTTTAACGGATCCAGGCGGGGAGCTGTTTTTT. Protein product: CASKPLTDPGGELFF.

The V and J genes are TRBV15 and TRBJ1-4; 7 bases align to TRBD1. This CDR3 is built from 14 residues. Germline V CDR1 and CDR2: LNHNV, YYDKDF (reference sequence). With 0 bases clipped from V and 15 bases from J, the junction kept 10 bases outside the gene matches. As DNA, the CDR3 is TGTGCCACCAGCAGAGATCGAACAGGGGTTGACGTGTTTTTT. It encodes CATSRDRTGVDVFF.

This clone has just one count. The DNA of the CDR3 is TGTGCCAGCAGCTCGACAGGGTTCCACGAGCAGTACTTC. This encodes CASSSTGFHEQYF. The chain joins TRBV13 to TRBJ2-7, with TRBD1 matching over 7 bases. Germline V CDR1 and CDR2: PRHDT, FYEKMQ (reference sequence). The CDR3 length is 13 residues. J lost 5 bases, V lost 4 bases, and 5 bases had no gene match.

This clone was counted a few times. The chain is built from TRBV20-1 and TRBJ2-3; D is unresolved. V was shortened by 6 bases and J by 8 bases, with 12 bases between the two germline ends. Germline V lookup: CDR1 DFQATT, CDR2 SNEGSKA (reference sequence). The CDR3 consists of 11 residues. CDR3 nucleotide sequence: TGCAGTGCCGCTATTCCGGGTACGCAGTATTTT. This gives the protein CSAAIPGTQYF.

The sample holds a few counts of this clone. The chain uses TRBV5-1 and TRBJ1-2; 11 nucleotides align to TRBD1. V lost 0 bases, J lost 8 bases, and 6 bases stayed unmatched. The length of the CDR3 is 15 residues. CDR1 SGHRS and CDR2 YFSETQ come from the germline V gene. CDR3 bases: TGCGCCAGCAGCTTGGGGACAGGGGGCTGGAAGGGCTACACCTTC. This codes for CASSLGTGGWKGYTF.

This clone was picked up a small number of times. V and J are TRBV14 and TRBJ1-5; D remains unclear. This CDR3 region has 13 residues. Looked up from germline, CDR1 is SGHDN and CDR2 is FVKESK. V lost 1 base, J lost 7 bases, and 8 bases lay in between. The CDR3: CASSQGAGQPQHF. The CDR3 nucleotides are TGTGCCAGCAGCCAAGGGGCGGGCCAGCCCCAGCATTTT.

The chain recombines TRBV7-9 with TRBJ2-2, with D possibly TRBD2 on 5 matching bases. Germline V CDR1 and CDR2: SEHNR, FQNEAQ (reference sequence). V was cut by 0 bases and J by 9 bases, with 11 bases left in between. The CDR3 extends over 14 amino acids. The CDR3 DNA reads TGTGCCAGCAGCTTAGCTGGGAGTTCGCGGGAGCTGTTTTTT. This sequence encodes CASSLAGSSRELFF.

This rearrangement joins TRBV2 to TRBJ2-3, with TRBD1 as a possible D gene (5 bases). The CDR3 spans 14 residues. CDR1 SNHLY and CDR2 FYNNEI come from the germline V gene. V lost 6 bases to trimming and J lost 2 bases, with 12 bases between them. This CDR3 reads CASSRDSSTDTQYF. As DNA, the CDR3 is TGTGCCAGCAGCCGCGACAGTTCCACAGATACGCAGTATTTT.

By frequency in the sample, this clone is hyperexpanded. This chain connects TRBV7-8 to TRBJ1-2, with D hard to call. The CDR3 runs to 15 residues. Deletions cut 5 bases from V and 0 bases from J, with 13 bases between. Germline V gives CDR1 SGHVS, CDR2 FQNEAQ. CDR3 sequence reads: CASSLTRTANYGYTF. CDR3 coding DNA: TGTGCCAGCAGCCTAACCCGGACGGCTAACTATGGCTACACCTTC.

The chain has TRBV6-1 and TRBJ2-3; D is unresolved. Looked up from germline, CDR1 is MNHNS and CDR2 is SASEGT. V shed 0 bases and J shed 6 bases, with 10 bases lying between them. CDR3 length equals 14 residues. This chain's CDR3 is CASSEAGYLDTQYF. As DNA, the CDR3 is TGTGCCAGCAGTGAAGCAGGCTACCTGGATACGCAGTATTTT.

V gene TRBV6-5 combines with J gene TRBJ2-7, with D uncertain. Trimming removed 7 bases at V and 1 base at J, with 17 bases between. CDR1 is MNHEY, CDR2 SVGAGI, per germline. The CDR3 length is 15 residues. The CDR3 loop is CASTDPSPGSYEQYF. DNA for the CDR3: TGTGCCAGCACCGACCCCTCGCCTGGATCCTACGAGCAGTACTTC.

This clone appeared a few times. The rearrangement links TRBV28 to TRBJ1-2; 9 bases match TRBD1. The CDR3 is made up of 16 amino acids. The J segment lost 4 bases and the V segment lost 5 bases, leaving 11 bases of the junction unmatched. Per the germline V gene, CDR1 is MDHEN and CDR2 is SYDVKM. The DNA for the CDR3 is TGTGCCAGCAGTGGCCAGACAGGGGGAACCTTCTATGGCTACACCTTC. This codes for CASSGQTGGTFYGYTF.

Relative to its sample, this clone is large. The chain combines TRBV9 with TRBJ2-1, with TRBD2 as a possible D gene (6 bases). Germline-derived CDR1 and CDR2 are SGDLS and YYNGEE. V lost 4 bases and J lost 8, with 16 bases in between. The CDR3 is 14 residues long. CDR3 in amino acids: CASSKGGSRDEQFF. The CDR3 nucleotides read TGTGCCAGCAGCAAGGGAGGAAGTAGGGATGAGCAGTTCTTC.

The V and J genes are TRBV5-1 and TRBJ2-1; tentatively, D is TRBD2 (7 bases). V gave up 4 bases and J gave up 7 bases, with 18 bases separating them. Germline lookup yields CDR1 SGHRS and CDR2 YFSETQ. The CDR3 is made up of 15 amino acids. For the CDR3, the DNA is TGCGCCAGCAGCCTGGGGGCCCAGCGGGATAATGAGCAGTTCTTC. Amino acid sequence: CASSLGAQRDNEQFF.

The V call is TRBV2, the J call TRBJ1-6; D is ambiguous. V dropped 6 bases and J dropped 10 bases, with 13 bases sitting between them. Per germline, CDR1 SNHLY and CDR2 FYNNEI. The CDR3 consists of 13 residues. DNA for the CDR3: TGTGCCAGCAGGAGGACGGTGACATCACCCCTCCACTTT. This sequence encodes CASRRTVTSPLHF. The complete variable domain, with remaining parts taken from reference TRBV2 and TRBJ1-6, reads EPEVTQTPSHQVTQMGQEVILRCVPISNHLYFYWYRQILGQKVEFLVSFYNNEISEKSEIFDDQFSVERPDGSNFTLKIRSTKLEDSAMYFCASRRTVTSPLHFGNGTRLTVT.

The chain recombines TRBV6-1 with TRBJ1-5, with D perhaps matching TRBD1 (6 bases). From germline, CDR1 is MNHNS and CDR2 SASEGT. The CDR3 totals 14 residues. Trimming took 1 base from V and 6 from J, leaving 10 bases between them. The CDR3 sequence: CASSEEWGAQPQHF. Written as DNA, the CDR3 is TGTGCCAGCAGTGAAGAGTGGGGGGCTCAGCCCCAGCATTTT.

The sample holds one count of this clone. The chain is built from TRBV4-1 and TRBJ2-1; D is possibly TRBD2 (6 bases). Per germline, CDR1 MGHRA and CDR2 YSYEKL. The CDR3 runs to 13 residues. With 4 bases removed from V and 7 bases from J, the gap between germline ends came to 11 bases. As DNA, the CDR3 is TGCGCCAGCAGCCGCTTTGGGGGGAATGAGCAGTTCTTC. Its translation: CASSRFGGNEQFF.

This chain uses TRBV29-1 with TRBJ2-3; D is uncertain. The V and J ends lost 1 base and 1 base respectively, with 9 bases between them. Per germline, CDR1 SQVTM and CDR2 ANQGSEA. The CDR3 is 14 residues long. In DNA form, the CDR3 reads TGCAGCGTTGAAGGGGGTCCTGGCACAGATACGCAGTATTTT. Its translation is CSVEGGPGTDTQYF.

The chain links TRBV28 to TRBJ1-4, with D uncertain. The CDR3 sequence is 13 residues long. V lost 10 bases and J 5 bases, leaving 14 bases between the germline ends. CDR1 MDHEN and CDR2 SYDVKM come from the germline V gene. The CDR3 reads CATASGLNEKLFF. The DNA for the CDR3 is TGTGCCACCGCCTCTGGGCTAAATGAAAAACTGTTTTTT.

The gene calls are TRBV6-6 and TRBJ1-2; unclear D gene. V shed 7 bases and J shed 7 bases, with 13 bases lying between them. The CDR3 has 12 residues. Germline assignment: CDR1 MNHNY and CDR2 SVGAGI (reference sequence). The CDR3 spells CASKFDTGGYTF. The CDR3 bases are TGTGCCAGCAAGTTCGACACTGGTGGCTACACCTTC.

This clone showed up just once. J is TRBJ1-5 and V is TRBV19; a possible D gene is TRBD1 (6 bases). Germline CDR1 and CDR2: LNHDA and SQIVND (reference sequence). V was cut by 2 bases and J by 2 bases, with 16 bases left in between. There are 17 residues in the CDR3. The CDR3 region is CASSISYSRGRNQPQHF. In DNA, the CDR3 is TGTGCCAGTAGTATATCCTATTCCAGGGGTCGCAATCAGCCCCAGCATTTT. The whole variable domain, filled in from reference TRBV19 and TRBJ1-5, reads DGGITQSPKYLFRKEGQNVTLSCEQNLNHDAMYWYRQDPGQGLRLIYYSQIVNDFQKGDIAEGYSVSREKKESFPLTVTSAQKNPTAFYLCASSISYSRGRNQPQHFGDGTRLSIL.

The V and J genes are TRBV4-2 and TRBJ2-5; D gene unclear. In germline, CDR1 is LGHNA, CDR2 YNFKEQ. The V end was cut by 1 base, the J end by 3 bases, with 6 bases between. This CDR3 comprises 13 residues. The CDR3 loop reads CASSQGTEETQYF. The CDR3 nucleotides are TGTGCCAGCAGCCAAGGGACCGAAGAGACCCAGTACTTC.

Only a few counts were recorded for this clone. The chain's CDR3 is CASSVDSGPAFF. CDR3 in DNA: TGTGCCAGCAGCGTCGACAGCGGGCCGGCTTTCTTT. The chain has TRBV7-9 and TRBJ1-1; the D gene is possibly TRBD1 (5 bases). V was trimmed by 5 bases and J by 11 bases, leaving 15 bases between them. Germline V gene data show CDR1 as SEHNR and CDR2 as FQNEAQ (reference sequence). This CDR3 is 12 amino acids long.